This T cell receptor (beta chain) is from a study of shared clonotypes between healthy human individuals (dated by TCRdb to the early 2020s). Some background on the complete study: Two women and a few men aged 18 to 49 years were included in the cohort. To increase sequencing depth and limit assay-specific biases, TCR repertoire library preparation and sequencing were carried out by different laboratories using diverse techniques. Per donor, leukapheresis produced somewhere between about 0.9 and 9 billion PBMCs. For each donor, CD4 naive and CD4 memory were each given three plates, CD8 naive was given two plates, and CD8 memory was given one plate. Blood TCR repertoires of a handful of healthy adults were deeply sequenced to estimate repertoire size and the extent of clonotype sharing between individuals.

Using the deep immunoSEQ assay, multiplex PCR amplified TCR CDR3 regions from genomic DNA. Genomic DNA extracted from each cell subset was distributed evenly over all wells of several immunoSEQ 96-well plates, and each plate served as one replicate. Each replicate PCR for sorted subsets received about 220 ng genomic DNA, equal to roughly 33,000 T cell genomes. Purified libraries were measured with a Qubit 3.0 fluorometer, size-checked on a Bioanalyzer 2100, and measured again with the KAPA Library Quantification kit. Every immunoSEQ 96-well plate was sequenced on a dedicated single-read 150-cycle Illumina NextSeq 550 flow cell. The paper's processing steps were these. Because only junctional sequences without quality scores were contained in the immunoSEQ output, filtering matching that applied to full-length reads could not be performed. To assign V/J genes and CDR3, sequences were annotated against IMGT germline references using PyIR, a Python wrapper for IgBLAST v1.9. Reads were filtered out if the reads had weak V/J assignments (E-value above 1e-6), no CDR3, stop codons, out-of-frame junctions, or ambiguous translated residues. V3J clonotypes were defined as sequences sharing the same inferred V gene, J gene, and CDR3 amino acid sequence. Percentage overlap between repertoires was computed as shared unique clonotypes divided by the size of the smaller repertoire. RTK rarefaction, the Chao1 estimator, and Recon v2.1 estimates of unobserved clonotypes were used to assess repertoire richness. For all TCRbeta clonotypes obtained by the gDNA method from several donors, generation probabilities were computed with OLGA. Entries here come from immuneACCESS through TCRdb and include only in-frame sequences with V and J called. Some clones fail to appear in such tables; in the studies checked, an unresolved V gene covers under half of the shortfall, and the cause of the remainder is unknown. The DNA gave D and trimming, while V, J and clone size come from that table. In this sample the table shows 2,100,000 or so clones, nearly 97% of which occur a single time. The ten largest make up around 0.13% of the sample.

General findings and caveats noted by the study authors: Sampling was restricted to blood, and TCR repertoires in tissue are likely to differ from TCR repertoires in blood. Compared with non-shared clonotypes, the clonotypes found in all four sorted-subset donors had higher generation probabilities. Pairwise subsampling led to the expectation that sequencing depth would affect the degree of clonotype sharing among donors. Sharing across a handful of donors was observed for approximately 5% of naive CD4, 3.5% of naive CD8, over 2% of memory CD4, and over 0.3% of memory CD8 clonotypes. Even with the large sequencing depth, rarefaction of the sorted-subset datasets indicated that sequencing was incomplete. Naive subsets generally had larger estimated clonotype richness than memory subsets did. The genetic and exposure-history diversity represented was limited by the small number of donors.

Healthy HIV-negative adults with no recently reported acute infections or vaccinations were included as donors. Every donor was a Caucasian adult residing in Nashville, Tennessee, USA. CD4+ T cells were enriched by magnetic negative selection, after which naive cells were positively selected on CD45RA and the negative fraction was taken as the memory subset. Blood was collected by leukapheresis, and PBMCs were isolated by Ficoll-Histopaque density gradient centrifugation and then cryopreserved in liquid nitrogen vapor phase. Purity and quantity of every magnetically sorted T cell population were checked by analytical flow cytometry. Genomic DNA was isolated from every sorted fraction and measured by UV absorbance on a Nanodrop 2000c. CDR3 length: 15 amino acids, cysteine to phenylalanine. Only the CDR3 DNA stays, 45 bases, in frame from base 1. Per the germline V gene, MNHEY is the CDR1 and SVGAGI is the CDR2. At the junction V is shortened by 6 bases and J by 2 bases, with 13 bases in between.

This clone was seen only once. Its cognate antigen has yet to be identified. Base qualities are missing; no much larger clone stands one base away. This clonotype originated in a man between 18 and 35 years old in good health. Sequenced: naive CD4+ T cells sorted from blood. The sample's cell subset or site label, decoded: CD45RA+ positively selected. The chain is assembled from TRBV6-5 and TRBJ1-4; TRBD1 could be the D gene, as 5 bases match. The CDR3 in this case is CASRTSGATNEKLFF. The nucleotide sequence reads TGTGCCAGCAGGACCTCCGGGGCGACTAATGAAAAACTGTTTTTT.